Listed here are 9 T cell receptor beta chains from one sample, sequenced in a study of blood T cell repertoires in COVID-19. Generated by immunoSEQ multiplex PCR, the TCRdb table keeps only in-frame clones and is missing some. The sample records around 160,000 clones, approximately 80% being singletons. The source material was PBMCs or T cells enriched from blood (not recorded which). Every receptor here comes from a middle-aged man who had recovered from COVID-19.

The V and J genes are TRBV5-4 and TRBJ2-5; 8 bases fit TRBD1. The CDR3 covers 15 residues. The germline CDR1 and CDR2 sequences are SGHNT and YYREEE (reference sequence). The V segment lost 4 bases and the J segment 1 base; nucleotides outside the gene matches: 6. The CDR3 coding sequence is TGTGCCAGCAGCCCACAGGGGGGTGGCCAAGAGACCCAGTACTTC. Translated, it gives CASSPQGGGQETQYF. The full variable domain, with the rest looked up from reference TRBV5-4 and TRBJ2-5, is ETGVTQSPTHLIKTRGQQVTLRCSSQSGHNTVSWYQQALGQGPQFIFQYYREEENGRGNFPPRFSGLQFPNYSSELNVNALELDDSALYLCASSPQGGGQETQYFGPGTRLLVL.

This clone was observed a single time. The rearrangement joins TRBV2 to TRBJ2-1; 7 bases are a match to TRBD2. This CDR3 region has 13 residues. Germline V CDR1 and CDR2: SNHLY, FYNNEI. J was trimmed by 7 bases and V by 4 bases; bases with no gene match: 4. DNA for the CDR3: TGTGCCAGCAGTGCCTGGGAGGGAAATGAGCAGTTCTTC. It translates to CASSAWEGNEQFF.

This CDR3 reads CASRVAGTPNYGYTF. In DNA form, the CDR3 reads TGTGCCAGCAGAGTGGCGGGGACCCCAAACTATGGCTACACCTTC. The chain uses TRBV2 and TRBJ1-2, with D possibly matching TRBD1 (5 bases). Trimming stripped 6 bases from V and 2 bases from J, with 16 bases between. The CDR3 is 15 amino acids. Per the germline V gene, CDR1 is SNHLY and CDR2 is FYNNEI.

The chain combines TRBV21-1 with TRBJ2-7; TRBD1 is taken as the D call from the table, unchecked against the DNA. TRBV21-1 is described as a pseudogene. This CDR3 spans 15 amino acids. CDR3 bases: TGTGCCAGCAGCAAAGGAAGGGGTCCCTCCTACGAGCAGTACTTC. Its protein product is CASSKGRGPSYEQYF.

This clone was found a few times. This chain links TRBV25-1 with TRBJ1-1, with a tentative D call TRBD1 (5 bases). The CDR3 sequence is 13 residues long. Germline CDR1 reads MGHDK; CDR2 reads SYGVNS. V was pared by 7 bases and J by 3 bases, with 12 bases between. The CDR3 reads CASNPGGDTEAFF. In DNA form, the CDR3 reads TGTGCCAGCAACCCCGGGGGAGACACTGAAGCTTTCTTT.

With regard to this clone: Other DNA variants within this sample encode the same CDR3. The J gene is TRBJ2-3, the V gene TRBV4-2; possible D gene TRBD2, 5 bases. The germline CDR1 and CDR2 sequences are LGHNA and YNFKEQ. This CDR3 comprises 13 residues. Trimming shortened V by 1 base and J by 6 bases, and 8 bases separated the two germline ends. The CDR3 bases are TGTGCCAGCAGCCAAGTTACGGGGGATACGCAGTATTTT. Translation gives CASSQVTGDTQYF.

Only a few counts were recorded for this clone. The V and J genes are TRBV6-1 and TRBJ1-2; D might be TRBD1 (6 bases). V gave up 0 bases and J gave up 4 bases, with 12 bases separating them. This CDR3 is 15 amino acids long. Germline lookup yields CDR1 MNHNS and CDR2 SASEGT. CDR3 coding DNA: TGTGCCAGCAGTGAAGCGTGGGGGCTGGGCTATGGCTACACCTTC. Protein product: CASSEAWGLGYGYTF.

The chain employs TRBV13 and TRBJ2-3; 9 bases fit TRBD1. CDR1 is PRHDT, CDR2 FYEKMQ, per germline (reference sequence). The CDR3 is 15 amino acids. J lost 2 bases, V lost 5 bases, and 5 bases had no gene match. In nucleotides, the CDR3 is TGTGCCAGCAGCGGGACAGGGTTTGACACAGATACGCAGTATTTT. Amino acids: CASSGTGFDTDTQYF.

V usage is TRBV13 and J usage is TRBJ1-2; tentative D call: TRBD1 (5 bases). There are 15 residues in the CDR3. The V end was cut by 5 bases, the J end by 6 bases, with 19 bases between. Germline V gene sequence: CDR1 PRHDT, CDR2 FYEKMQ (reference sequence). Here the CDR3 DNA reads TGTGCCAGCAGCCATTTCACAGGTCCTCGGGATGGCTACACCTTC. Translated: CASSHFTGPRDGYTF.